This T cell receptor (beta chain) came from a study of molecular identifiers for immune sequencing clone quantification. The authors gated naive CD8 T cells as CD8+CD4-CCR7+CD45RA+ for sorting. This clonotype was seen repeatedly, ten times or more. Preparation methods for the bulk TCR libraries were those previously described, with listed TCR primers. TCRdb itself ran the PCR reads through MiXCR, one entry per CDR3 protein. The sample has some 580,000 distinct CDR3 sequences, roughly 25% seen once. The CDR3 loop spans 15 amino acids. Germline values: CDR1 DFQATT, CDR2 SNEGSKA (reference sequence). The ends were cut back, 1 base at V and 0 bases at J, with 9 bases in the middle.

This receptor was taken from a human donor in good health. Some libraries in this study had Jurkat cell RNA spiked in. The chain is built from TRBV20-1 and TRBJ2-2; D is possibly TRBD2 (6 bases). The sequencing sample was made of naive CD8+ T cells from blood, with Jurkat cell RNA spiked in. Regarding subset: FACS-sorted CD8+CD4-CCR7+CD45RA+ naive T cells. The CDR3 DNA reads TGCAGTGCTAGAGTAGCGGAAACGAACACCGGGGAGCTGTTTTTT. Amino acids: CSARVAETNTGELFF.